This T cell receptor (beta chain) was profiled in a study of blood T cell repertoires in COVID-19. The wider study: Samples of COVID-19 (acute and convalescent) were obtained from the United States, Italy and Spain. T cells, B-cell-depleted T cells, or PBMCs provided the cDNA or gDNA that served as material.

J lost 0 bases, V lost 4 bases, and 7 bases had no gene match. This CDR3 is built from 17 residues. CDR1 and CDR2 (germline): SGHDT, YYEEEE. As processed by the authors: Reference gene primer amplification gave nucleated cell count estimates. Measured with immunoSEQ multiplex PCR; TCRdb has only the in-frame clones, and not every one. From that table come the V and J calls and clone size; the DNA was used to work out D and trimming. The data show some 200,000 clones, with over 75% seen just once and approximately 0.5% held by the top ten. The sequenced material came from peripheral blood. The V and J genes are TRBV5-6 and TRBJ2-6, with 7 bases identical to TRBD1. The receptor was derived from a man aged 50 to 60 with acute or convalescent COVID-19. The CDR3 DNA reads as TGTGCCAGCAGCCCGGACAGGACCAGCTCTGGGGCCAACGTCCTGACTTTC. Translating it yields CASSPDRTSSGANVLTF.